Shown below are 23 T cell receptor beta chains from a single sample sequenced in a study of T cell repertoires in cytomegalovirus infection. TCRdb reprocessed the reads via MiXCR and lists one record per CDR3 protein. This table holds around 710,000 distinct CDR3 sequences, approximately 32% found once. No antigens are known for them. The material was cultured CD8+ T cells from PBMCs, obtained from culture after CMV antigen stimulation. The origin of the receptors is a human donor in good health (CMV status not recorded). Some clones in this sample may be carry-over from other donors' samples.

The CDR3 sequence: CASSGGGSWTEAFF. The CDR3 DNA reads TGTGCCAGCAGTGGAGGGGGAAGTTGGACTGAAGCTTTCTTT. The chain links TRBV2 to TRBJ1-1, with D possibly being TRBD1 (6 bases). This CDR3 region has 14 residues. The germline V gene encodes CDR1 SNHLY and CDR2 FYNNEI. Trimming removed 4 bases at V and 5 bases at J, with 14 bases between. The complete variable domain, with remaining parts taken from reference TRBV2 and TRBJ1-1, reads EPEVTQTPSHQVTQMGQEVILRCVPISNHLYFYWYRQILGQKVEFLVSFYNNEISEKSEIFDDQFSVERPDGSNFTLKIRSTKLEDSAMYFCASSGGGSWTEAFFGQGTRLTVV.

In this sample, this clonotype turned up once. The CDR3 region has the DNA TGTGCCAGTAGTATAGTGGGCGGGGGGTCTGGCACAGATACGCAGTATTTT. Translation: CASSIVGGGSGTDTQYF. V usage is TRBV19 and J usage is TRBJ2-3, with TRBD2 matching 8 bases. The trim removed 1 base at V and 1 base at J, leaving 7 bases unmatched. Germline V gene data show CDR1 as LNHDA and CDR2 as SQIVND (reference sequence). CDR3 length: 17 residues.

The chain has TRBV6-1 and TRBJ1-2; D call uncertain. V was cut by 6 bases and J by 7 bases, with 15 bases left in between. The germline gives CDR1 MNHNS, CDR2 SASEGT. The CDR3 runs to 13 residues. The CDR3 coding sequence is TGTGCCAGCAGCCCTCCCGGGAGCAGTGGCTACACCTTC. Encoded protein: CASSPPGSSGYTF.

This clonotype was seen only once. The V call is TRBV6-6, the J call TRBJ1-2; TRBD1 is a possible D gene (5 bases). The CDR3 length is 15 residues. The germline V gene encodes CDR1 MNHNY and CDR2 SVGAGI (reference sequence). Trimming left V 5 bases short and J 2 bases short, with 15 bases between. DNA for the CDR3: TGTGCCAGCAGTCCTATGGGACGGACAAACTATGGCTACACCTTC. Its protein product is CASSPMGRTNYGYTF.

In the case of this clonotype: A much larger clone is a single base away; this may be a read error. The CDR3 carries no conserved terminal phenylalanine or tryptophan, so it likely arises from a read error. The chain combines TRBV7-2 with TRBJ2-1; no clear D gene. Germline-derived CDR1 and CDR2 are SGHTA and FQGNSA. The CDR3 is 13 amino acids. The V and J ends lost 2 bases and 8 bases respectively, with 10 bases between them. This chain's CDR3 is CASSLFRMDEQFL. CDR3 nucleotides: TGTGCCAGCAGCTTATTTCGGATGGATGAGCAGTTCCTC.

The gene calls are TRBV10-3 and TRBJ2-3; D might be TRBD2 (7 bases). Trimming stripped 0 bases from V and 6 bases from J, with 16 bases between. The CDR3 loop spans 16 amino acids. Germline CDR1 reads ENHRY; CDR2 reads SYGVKD. This CDR3 reads CAISESTRGPWDTQYF. In DNA form, the CDR3 reads TGTGCCATCAGTGAGTCGACGCGGGGGCCTTGGGATACGCAGTATTTT.

The gene calls are TRBV12-3 or TRBV12-4 and TRBJ2-1, with 8 nucleotides matching TRBD2. Unmatched junction bases numbered 11, after V lost 5 bases and J lost 5 bases. The CDR3 contains 16 residues. CDR3 nucleotides: TGTGCCAGCAGTCGACACCCTCGGGGGGGGAACAATGAGCAGTTCTTC. Translation: CASSRHPRGGNNEQFF.

The V call is TRBV10-3, the J call TRBJ2-1, with 7 bases fitting TRBD2. The V and J ends lost 0 bases and 4 bases, in that order; junction bases with no gene match: 6. Germline-derived CDR1 and CDR2 are ENHRY and SYGVKD. The CDR3 is 16 amino acids. In DNA form, the CDR3 reads TGTGCCATCAGTGAGTCGGGGGGGACCCCTTACAATGAGCAGTTCTTC. Translated: CAISESGGTPYNEQFF.

This clonotype was recorded a few times. A read error may explain this, as a much larger clone is one base away. The V gene is TRBV6-8, the J gene TRBJ2-7; 10 nucleotides agree with TRBD1. The CDR3 spans 14 residues. Looked up from germline, CDR1 is MNHGY and CDR2 is SAAAGT. J gave up 3 bases and V 6 bases, and 5 bases lay outside the gene matches. The CDR3 loop reads CASSAGTGVYEQYF. CDR3 DNA sequence: TGTGCCAGCAGCGCCGGGACAGGGGTCTACGAGCAGTACTTC.

This clonotype was recorded many times. This chain uses TRBV7-2 with TRBJ1-4, with D unresolved. Trimming removed 9 bases from V and 8 bases from J, with 22 bases in between. The CDR3 spans 15 residues. Germline assignment: CDR1 SGHTA and CDR2 FQGNSA. This chain's CDR3 is CASQALGLPREKLFF. The CDR3 region has the DNA TGTGCCAGTCAAGCTTTGGGCCTCCCTAGGGAAAAACTGTTTTTT.

This clonotype showed up just a few times. The chain recombines TRBV12-3 or TRBV12-4 with TRBJ1-5; D ambiguous. The CDR3 length is 14 residues. Trimming pared 6 bases from V and 5 bases from J, leaving 14 bases between. The CDR3 DNA is TGTGCCAGCAGCCAGCTATTGGGCGATCAGCCCCAGCATTTT. Translating it yields CASSQLLGDQPQHF.

The chain couples TRBV3-1 to TRBJ2-7; TRBD2 might be the D (6 bases). With 0 bases removed from V and 3 bases from J, the gap between germline ends came to 12 bases. The CDR3 runs to 15 residues. Germline lookup yields CDR1 LGHDT and CDR2 YNNKEL (reference sequence). As DNA, the CDR3 is TGTGCCAGCAGCCAAGAACCCAGCGGGCTCTACGAGCAGTACTTC. It yields the protein CASSQEPSGLYEQYF.

This clonotype occurred a few times. This chain joins TRBV29-1 and TRBJ2-1; the D is unclear. Trimming removed 1 base from V and 0 bases from J, with 4 bases in between. The CDR3 spans 13 residues. Germline V CDR1 and CDR2: SQVTM, ANQGSEA. The CDR3 DNA reads as TGCAGCGTTGAAGGGGACTCCTACAATGAGCAGTTCTTC. Translated, it gives CSVEGDSYNEQFF.

The rearrangement joins TRBV29-1 to TRBJ2-1; 9 bases map to TRBD1. The V segment lost 5 bases and the J segment 12 bases; nucleotides outside the gene matches: 14. The CDR3 loop spans 14 amino acids. Germline CDR1 and CDR2: SQVTM and ANQGSEA. In nucleotides, the CDR3 is TGCAGCGTTTTATCCCCGGGACAGGGTTTCGGGCAGTTCTTC. Protein: CSVLSPGQGFGQFF.

The chain couples TRBV3-1 to TRBJ1-2; no firm D call. Germline CDR1 is LGHDT and CDR2 is YNNKEL (reference sequence). The length of the CDR3 is 16 residues. The V gene lost 7 bases and the J gene lost 1 base, with 19 bases spanning the gap. The CDR3 loop reads CASTPQAGDRNYGYTF. In DNA, the CDR3 is TGTGCCAGCACCCCCCAGGCCGGTGACCGTAACTATGGCTACACCTTC.

In its sample, this clonotype was seen many times. The chain carries TRBV7-2 and TRBJ2-7, with 7 bases identical to TRBD2. The V and J ends lost 5 bases and 3 bases, in that order; junction bases with no gene match: 1. CDR1 and CDR2 (germline): SGHTA, FQGNSA. The CDR3 is 12 amino acids. The CDR3 loop is CASSGTNYEQYV. CDR3 bases: TGTGCCAGCAGCGGGACTAACTACGAGCAGTACGTC.

The chain employs TRBV4-1 and TRBJ2-3; 8 bases map to TRBD2. Germline V gene data show CDR1 as MGHRA and CDR2 as YSYEKL. The CDR3 covers 16 residues. V lost 4 bases and J lost 1; bases outside the gene matches: 7. The CDR3 loop reads CASSLRGGSRTDTQYF. DNA for the CDR3: TGCGCCAGCAGCCTACGGGGGGGCTCTCGCACAGATACGCAGTATTTT.

This clonotype showed up many times. The chain joins TRBV7-2 to TRBJ1-4, with 7 bases fitting TRBD1. Germline V gene sequence: CDR1 SGHTA, CDR2 FQGNSA. CDR3 length: 16 residues. V dropped 2 bases and J dropped 7; count of bases not matched to a gene: 10. Here the CDR3 DNA reads TGTGCCAGCAGCTTAAGCCCCGGGACAGTTGGTGAAAAACTGTTTTTT. This codes for CASSLSPGTVGEKLFF.

This clonotype turned up a few times. This chain uses TRBV6-5 with TRBJ1-5, with D possibly being TRBD1 (5 bases). CDR3 length: 17 residues. The V gene lost 4 bases and the J gene lost 0 bases, with 16 bases spanning the gap. In germline, CDR1 is MNHEY, CDR2 SVGAGI. The CDR3 DNA follows: TGTGCCAGCAGTTTCGGTAAGACAGTTTATAGCAATCAGCCCCAGCATTTT. It specifies CASSFGKTVYSNQPQHF.

The genes are TRBV9 and TRBJ2-3; D is possibly TRBD1 or TRBD2 (6 bases each). In germline, CDR1 is SGDLS, CDR2 YYNGEE. CDR3 length equals 13 residues. This CDR3 is CVSEGGYTDTQYF. The CDR3 DNA sequence: TGTGTCAGTGAGGGGGGATACACAGATACGCAGTATTTT.

The rearrangement joins TRBV25-1 to TRBJ2-7; either TRBD1 or TRBD2 may fit D (5 bases each). With 4 bases removed from V and 2 bases from J, the gap between germline ends came to 15 bases. Germline values: CDR1 MGHDK, CDR2 SYGVNS. The length of the CDR3 is 15 residues. CDR3 coding DNA: TGTGCCAGCAGTGGGGCAGGGCTAGCTACCTACGAGCAGTACTTC. As protein: CASSGAGLATYEQYF.

This chain joins TRBV6-2 or TRBV6-3 and TRBJ2-7; weak D call: TRBD1 (6 bases). Trimming left V 2 bases short and J 2 bases short, with 16 bases between. The CDR3 is 16 amino acids. Germline V CDR1 and CDR2: MNHEY, SVGEGT. Here the CDR3 reads CASSYRTGRSTYEQYV. The CDR3, as DNA: TGTGCCAGCAGTTACCGCACAGGGCGGTCGACCTACGAGCAGTACGTC.

The V and J genes are TRBV5-6 and TRBJ2-5; D is ambiguous. The germline V gene has CDR1 SGHDT and CDR2 YYEEEE. Trimming took off 6 bases at V and 5 bases at J, with 20 bases between the two ends. The CDR3 covers 15 residues. The CDR3 region has the DNA TGTGCCAGCACTCGGCGAGGCAGGATCTATGAGACCCAGTACTTC. As protein: CASTRRGRIYETQYF.